This T cell receptor (beta chain) was captured in a study of cytomegalovirus exposure and HLA in healthy donors. Findings of the study overall: No immune exposure information besides CMV serostatus was available.

PCR was performed using 60 Vbeta and 13 Jbeta primers. Profiling relied on immunoSEQ multiplex PCR, and the TCRdb table lists in-frame clones only, not all of them. The sample data list about 160,000 clones. Comment on this clone: Its antigen is not known.

The CDR3 has 15 amino acids. Trimming at V came to 3 bases and at J to 3 bases, leaving 4 bases not matched to a gene. The germline V gene encodes CDR1 SNHLY and CDR2 FYNNEI. This chain links TRBV2 with TRBJ2-3; 9 nucleotides agree with TRBD1. This clonotype originated in a woman in her sixties or seventies in good health and CMV-seronegative. Source material: PBMCs. The CDR3 DNA sequence: TGTGCCAGCAGTGATAGGGACAGGGCAACAGATACGCAGTATTTT. The encoded protein is CASSDRDRATDTQYF.